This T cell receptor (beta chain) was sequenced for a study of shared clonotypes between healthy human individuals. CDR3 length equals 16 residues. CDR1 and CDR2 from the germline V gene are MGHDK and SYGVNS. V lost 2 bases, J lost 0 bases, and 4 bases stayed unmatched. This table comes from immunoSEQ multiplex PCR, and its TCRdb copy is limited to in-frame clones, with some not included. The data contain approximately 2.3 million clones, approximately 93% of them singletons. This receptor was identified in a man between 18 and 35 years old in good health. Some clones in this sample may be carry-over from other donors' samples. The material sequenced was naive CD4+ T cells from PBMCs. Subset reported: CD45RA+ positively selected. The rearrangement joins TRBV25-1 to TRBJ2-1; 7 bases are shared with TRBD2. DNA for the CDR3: TGTGCCAGCAGTGAAGCCCTAGCGGACTCCTACAATGAGCAGTTCTTC. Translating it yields CASSEALADSYNEQFF.